A single sample gave rise to the 14 T cell receptor beta chains below, sequenced in a study of cytomegalovirus exposure and HLA in healthy donors. A multiplex PCR was run with 60 Vbeta primers and 13 Jbeta primers. Measured with immunoSEQ multiplex PCR; TCRdb has only the in-frame clones, and not every one. This sample has roughly 150,000 clones, with about 80% found just once. Sequenced input: PBMCs. The receptors were sampled from a woman in her fifties or sixties in good health and CMV-seropositive.

This sequence joins TRBV7-2 and TRBJ1-5; D is perhaps TRBD1 (5 bases). In germline, CDR1 is SGHTA, CDR2 FQGNSA. Deletions cut 5 bases from V and 5 bases from J, with 10 bases between. CDR3 length: 13 residues. CDR3 in DNA: TGTGCCAGCAGCCCTGCAGGGTATCAGCCCCAGCATTTT. Its translation is CASSPAGYQPQHF.

The V gene is TRBV21-1, the J gene TRBJ2-4; the listed D gene, TRBD1, was not tested against the DNA. TRBV21-1 is labeled a pseudogene. This CDR3 comprises 14 residues. For the CDR3, the DNA is TGTGCCAGCAGCCCAGGGTTCGCCAAAAACATTCAGTACTTC. It yields the protein CASSPGFAKNIQYF.

The chain links TRBV7-9 to TRBJ2-5; D perhaps matches TRBD1 (6 bases). This CDR3 has 17 amino acids. Trimming pared 5 bases from V and 0 bases from J, leaving 19 bases between. The germline V gene has CDR1 SEHNR and CDR2 FQNEAQ (reference sequence). CDR3 sequence (DNA): TGTGCCAGCAGCAAAGTACAGGGATTGGGGTACCAAGAGACCCAGTACTTC. Translated, it gives CASSKVQGLGYQETQYF. Together with reference TRBV7-9 and TRBJ2-5, the CDR3 gives the full variable domain: DTGVSQNPRHKITKRGQNVTFRCDPISEHNRLYWYRQTLGQGPEFLTYFQNEAQLEKSRLLSDRFSAERPKGSFSTLEIQRTEQGDSAMYLCASSKVQGLGYQETQYFGPGTRLLVL.

This clone has only one observation. The chain has TRBV19 and TRBJ1-5; 9 bases map to TRBD1. Trimming cost V 2 bases and J 4 bases; bases outside gene matches: 6. CDR1 and CDR2 from the germline V gene are LNHDA and SQIVND (reference sequence). The CDR3 covers 16 residues. The CDR3 DNA reads as TGTGCCAGTAGTATATTAGGGACAGGGAAGAATCAGCCCCAGCATTTT. This translates into CASSILGTGKNQPQHF.

CDR3 nucleotide sequence: TGCGCCAGCAGCCAAGATGGCGGAAACTATGGCTACACCTTC. Its translation is CASSQDGGNYGYTF. The rearrangement links TRBV4-1 to TRBJ1-2; D unclear. Trimming removed 0 bases from V and 2 bases from J, with 7 bases in between. This CDR3 region has 14 residues. Germline CDR1 reads MGHRA; CDR2 reads YSYEKL.

The CDR3 protein is CASSRGTDNDIGKLFF. CDR3 nucleotide sequence: TGCGCCAGCAGCCGCGGGACAGATAATGATATTGGAAAACTGTTTTTT. The chain uses TRBV4-1 and TRBJ1-4; TRBD1 aligns across 7 bases. Losses at the gene ends were 4 bases for V and 10 bases for J; bases not matched to a gene: 15. CDR1 is MGHRA, CDR2 YSYEKL, per germline. The CDR3 length is 16 residues.

The rearrangement uses TRBV15 and TRBJ2-1; TRBD2 is a possible D gene (5 bases). V was trimmed by 1 base and J by 7 bases, leaving 5 bases between them. Germline CDR1 LNHNV, CDR2 YYDKDF (reference sequence). The CDR3 spans 12 residues. In DNA form, the CDR3 reads TGTGCCACCAGCAGAGGCGGGAATGAGCAGTTCTTC. This gives the protein CATSRGGNEQFF.

The genes are TRBV30 and TRBJ2-6; 9 bases are a match to TRBD1. The CDR3 contains 22 residues. CDR1 GTSNPN and CDR2 SVGIG come from the germline V gene (reference sequence). Trimming cost V 0 bases and J 0 bases; bases outside gene matches: 18. The DNA of the CDR3 is TGTGCCTGGAGTGTGATGATACCGGGACAGGGTGTTTCCCGCTCTGGGGCCAACGTCCTGACTTTC. Translating gives CAWSVMIPGQGVSRSGANVLTF.

In nucleotides, the CDR3 is TGTGCCATCAGTGAGTCATCATATGGCTACACCTTC. Protein: CAISESSYGYTF. The chain joins TRBV10-3 to TRBJ1-2; D is uncertain. Germline lookup yields CDR1 ENHRY and CDR2 SYGVKD. The V and J ends lost 0 bases and 5 bases respectively, with 4 bases between them. The CDR3 spans 12 residues.

In DNA, the CDR3 is TGTGCCAGCAGCCCACAGGGGGCGGGTGAGCAGTTCTTC. It encodes CASSPQGAGEQFF. The chain uses TRBV11-2 and TRBJ2-1; 9 bases map to TRBD1. This CDR3 contains 13 residues. Germline assignment: CDR1 SGHAT and CDR2 FQNNGV. The V gene end was trimmed by 5 bases and the J gene end by 9 bases; junction bases not matched to a gene: 5.

This clone has only one observation. A read error may account for a junction end that differs from germline. The chain has TRBV7-9 and TRBJ1-1; D unresolved. The germline CDR1 and CDR2 sequences are SEHNR and FQNEAQ (reference sequence). The CDR3 contains 13 residues. The CDR3 DNA follows: TGTTCCAGCAGCCGGCGGGAGAACACTGAAGCTTTCTTT. This gives the protein CSSSRRENTEAFF.

The gene calls are TRBV13 and TRBJ1-2, with D possibly TRBD1 on 5 matching bases. CDR1 PRHDT and CDR2 FYEKMQ come from the germline V gene (reference sequence). The V end lost 5 bases, the J end lost 7 bases, and 14 bases lay between the germline ends. CDR3 length: 13 residues. CDR3 nucleotide sequence: TGTGCCAGCAGCCCAGACGGGGGAAGTGGCTACACCTTC. Protein: CASSPDGGSGYTF.

This sequence joins TRBV12-5 and TRBJ2-7; maybe TRBD2 (6 bases). Trimming stripped 5 bases from V and 1 base from J, with 12 bases between. The CDR3 has 14 residues. The germline V gene has CDR1 LGHNT and CDR2 FRNRAP. CDR3 in DNA: TGTGCTAGTGGTCCCGGCGGACTATCCTACGAGCAGTACTTC. This encodes CASGPGGLSYEQYF.

The V gene is TRBV4-3, the J gene TRBJ2-7, with D perhaps matching TRBD1 (5 bases). The V gene's germline CDR1 is LGHNA and CDR2 YSLEER. Trimming cost V 11 bases and J 5 bases, with 13 bases left between them. CDR3 length equals 11 residues. CDR3 DNA sequence: TGCGCCGAAACAGGAAGGGACGAGCAGTACTTC. Protein sequence: CAETGRDEQYF.